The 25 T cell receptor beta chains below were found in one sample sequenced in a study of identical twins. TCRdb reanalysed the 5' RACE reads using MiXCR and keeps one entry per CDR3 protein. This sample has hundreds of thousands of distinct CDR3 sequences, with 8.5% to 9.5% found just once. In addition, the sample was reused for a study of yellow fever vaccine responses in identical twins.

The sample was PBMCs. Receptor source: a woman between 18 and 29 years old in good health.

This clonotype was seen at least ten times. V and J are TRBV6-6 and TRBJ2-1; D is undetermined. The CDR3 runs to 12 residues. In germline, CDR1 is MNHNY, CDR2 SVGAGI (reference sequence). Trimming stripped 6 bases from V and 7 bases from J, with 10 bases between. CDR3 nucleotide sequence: TGTGCCAGCAGCCCACTCCGAAATGAGCAGTTCTTC. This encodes CASSPLRNEQFF.

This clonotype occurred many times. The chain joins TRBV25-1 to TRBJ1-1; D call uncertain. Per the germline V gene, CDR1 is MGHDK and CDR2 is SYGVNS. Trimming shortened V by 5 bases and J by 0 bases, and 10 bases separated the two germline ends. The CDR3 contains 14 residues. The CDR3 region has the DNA TGTGCCAGCAGTTCAGACGGACTGAACACTGAAGCTTTCTTT. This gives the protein CASSSDGLNTEAFF.

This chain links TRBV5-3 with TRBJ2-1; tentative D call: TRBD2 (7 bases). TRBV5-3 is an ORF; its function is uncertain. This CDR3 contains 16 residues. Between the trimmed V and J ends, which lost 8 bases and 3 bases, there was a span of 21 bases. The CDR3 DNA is TGTGCCAGCGGGCCAGGGCGGGGGCCATTCTACAATGAGCAGTTCTTC. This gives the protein CASGPGRGPFYNEQFF.

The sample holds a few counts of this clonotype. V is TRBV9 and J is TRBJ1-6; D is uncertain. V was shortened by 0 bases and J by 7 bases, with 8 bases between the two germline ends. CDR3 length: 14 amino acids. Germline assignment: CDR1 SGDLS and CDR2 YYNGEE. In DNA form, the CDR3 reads TGTGCCAGCAGCGTAGCTGACGGGAATTCACCCCTCCACTTT. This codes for CASSVADGNSPLHF.

Here the CDR3 DNA reads TGTGCCAGCTCACCACTCGCTCCCGGACATAGCGGCACAGATACGCAGTATTTT. This translates into CASSPLAPGHSGTDTQYF. The J gene is TRBJ2-3, the V gene TRBV18, with D perhaps TRBD1 or TRBD2 (5 bases each). CDR1 and CDR2 (germline): KGHSH, LQKENI. The CDR3 length is 18 residues. Trimming removed 1 base from V and 1 base from J, with 18 bases in between.

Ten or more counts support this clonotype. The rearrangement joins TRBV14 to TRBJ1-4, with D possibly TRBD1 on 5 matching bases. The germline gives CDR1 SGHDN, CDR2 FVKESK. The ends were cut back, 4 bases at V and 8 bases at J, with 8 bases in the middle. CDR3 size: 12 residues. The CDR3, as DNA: TGTGCCAGCAGCCCTAAGGGGGAAAAACTGTTTTTT. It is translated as CASSPKGEKLFF.

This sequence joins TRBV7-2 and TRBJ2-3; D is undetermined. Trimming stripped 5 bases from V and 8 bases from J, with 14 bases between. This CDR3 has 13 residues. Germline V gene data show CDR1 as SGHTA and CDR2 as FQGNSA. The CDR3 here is CASSPPPWGTQYF. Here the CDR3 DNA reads TGTGCCAGCAGCCCCCCCCCCTGGGGTACGCAGTATTTT.

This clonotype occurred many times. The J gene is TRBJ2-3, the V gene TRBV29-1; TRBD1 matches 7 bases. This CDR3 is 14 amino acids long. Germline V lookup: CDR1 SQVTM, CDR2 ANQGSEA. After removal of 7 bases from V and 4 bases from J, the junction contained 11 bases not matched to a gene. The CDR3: CSANDRVGSDTQYF. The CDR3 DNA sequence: TGCAGCGCAAATGACAGGGTAGGCTCAGATACGCAGTATTTT.

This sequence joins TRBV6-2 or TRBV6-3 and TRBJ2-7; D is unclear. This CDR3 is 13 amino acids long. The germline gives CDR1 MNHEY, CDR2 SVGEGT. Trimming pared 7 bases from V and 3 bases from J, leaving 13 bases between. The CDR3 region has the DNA TGTGCCAGCAATAGTCCAGGTCGCTACGAGCAGTACTTC. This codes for CASNSPGRYEQYF.

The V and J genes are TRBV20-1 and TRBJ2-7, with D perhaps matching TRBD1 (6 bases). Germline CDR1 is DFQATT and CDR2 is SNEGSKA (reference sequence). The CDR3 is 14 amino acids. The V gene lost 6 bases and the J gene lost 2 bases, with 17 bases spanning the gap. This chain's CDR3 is CSAEQGAGPYEQYF. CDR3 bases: TGCAGTGCAGAACAGGGCGCCGGCCCCTACGAGCAGTACTTC.

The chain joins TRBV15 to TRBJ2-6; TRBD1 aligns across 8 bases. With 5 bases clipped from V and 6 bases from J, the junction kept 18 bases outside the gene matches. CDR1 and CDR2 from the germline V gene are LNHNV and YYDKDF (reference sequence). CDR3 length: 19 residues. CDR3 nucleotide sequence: TGTGCCACCAGCTCGGACAGGGCAACACTAGCTCTGGAGGCCAACGTCCTGACTTTC. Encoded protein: CATSSDRATLALEANVLTF.

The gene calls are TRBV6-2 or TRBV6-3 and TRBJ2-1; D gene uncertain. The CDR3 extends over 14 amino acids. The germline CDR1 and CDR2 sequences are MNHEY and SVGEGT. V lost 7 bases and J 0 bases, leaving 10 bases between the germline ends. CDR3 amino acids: CASKDRASYNEQFF. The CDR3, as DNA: TGTGCCAGCAAAGATCGAGCCTCCTACAATGAGCAGTTCTTC.

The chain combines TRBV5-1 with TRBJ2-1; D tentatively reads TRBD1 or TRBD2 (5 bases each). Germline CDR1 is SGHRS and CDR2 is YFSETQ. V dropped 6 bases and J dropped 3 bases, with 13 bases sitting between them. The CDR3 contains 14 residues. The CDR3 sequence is CASKPGTDYNEQFF. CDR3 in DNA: TGCGCCAGCAAACCCGGGACCGACTACAATGAGCAGTTCTTC.

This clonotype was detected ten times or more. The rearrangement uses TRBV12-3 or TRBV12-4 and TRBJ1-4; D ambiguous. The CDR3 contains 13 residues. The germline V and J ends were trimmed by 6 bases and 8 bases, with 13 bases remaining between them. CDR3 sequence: CASSLRGQEKLFF. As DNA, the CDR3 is TGTGCCAGCAGCCTGAGAGGGCAAGAAAAACTGTTTTTT.

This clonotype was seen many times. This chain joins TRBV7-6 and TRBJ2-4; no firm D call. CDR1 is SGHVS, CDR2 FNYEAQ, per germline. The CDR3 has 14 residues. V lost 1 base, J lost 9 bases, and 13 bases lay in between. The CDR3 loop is CASSLEDGGTIQYF. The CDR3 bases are TGTGCCAGCAGCTTAGAGGACGGCGGCACCATTCAGTACTTC.

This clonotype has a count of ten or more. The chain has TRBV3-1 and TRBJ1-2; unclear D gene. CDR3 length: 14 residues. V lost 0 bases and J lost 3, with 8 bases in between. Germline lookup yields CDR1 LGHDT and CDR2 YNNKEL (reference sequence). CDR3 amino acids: CASSQDARDYGYTF. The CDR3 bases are TGTGCCAGCAGCCAAGATGCCCGCGACTATGGCTACACCTTC.

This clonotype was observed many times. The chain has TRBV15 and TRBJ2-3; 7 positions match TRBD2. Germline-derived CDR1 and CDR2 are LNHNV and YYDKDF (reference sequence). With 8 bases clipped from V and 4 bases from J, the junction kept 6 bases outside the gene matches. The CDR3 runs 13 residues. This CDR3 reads CATSGGGADTQYF. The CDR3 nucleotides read TGTGCCACCTCCGGGGGAGGGGCAGATACGCAGTATTTT.

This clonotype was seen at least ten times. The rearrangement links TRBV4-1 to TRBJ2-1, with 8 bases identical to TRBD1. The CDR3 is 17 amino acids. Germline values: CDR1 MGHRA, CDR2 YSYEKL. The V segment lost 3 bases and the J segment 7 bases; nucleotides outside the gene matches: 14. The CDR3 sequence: CASSQTVSVTGVNEQFF. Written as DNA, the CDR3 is TGCGCCAGCAGCCAGACGGTTTCAGTGACAGGGGTAAATGAGCAGTTCTTC.

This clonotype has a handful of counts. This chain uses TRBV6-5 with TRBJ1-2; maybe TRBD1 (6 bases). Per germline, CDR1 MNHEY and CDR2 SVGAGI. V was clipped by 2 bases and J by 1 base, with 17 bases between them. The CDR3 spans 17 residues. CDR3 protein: CASSYEGTGPLNYGYTF. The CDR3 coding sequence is TGTGCCAGCAGTTACGAGGGAACAGGGCCCCTTAACTATGGCTACACCTTC.

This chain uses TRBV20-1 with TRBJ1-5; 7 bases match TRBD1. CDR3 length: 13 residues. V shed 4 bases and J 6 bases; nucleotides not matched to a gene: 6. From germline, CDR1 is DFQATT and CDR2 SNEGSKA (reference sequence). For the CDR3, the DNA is TGCAGTGCTATCGACAGGGTCAGTCAGCCCCAGCATTTT. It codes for CSAIDRVSQPQHF.

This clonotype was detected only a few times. The CDR3 sequence: CSAPRITMDEQYF. For the CDR3, the DNA is TGCAGTGCTCCACGAATTACGATGGACGAGCAGTACTTC. V gene TRBV20-1 combines with J gene TRBJ2-7; unclear D gene. V was pared by 5 bases and J by 5 bases, with 16 bases between. The germline V gene encodes CDR1 DFQATT and CDR2 SNEGSKA (reference sequence). The CDR3 has 13 amino acids.

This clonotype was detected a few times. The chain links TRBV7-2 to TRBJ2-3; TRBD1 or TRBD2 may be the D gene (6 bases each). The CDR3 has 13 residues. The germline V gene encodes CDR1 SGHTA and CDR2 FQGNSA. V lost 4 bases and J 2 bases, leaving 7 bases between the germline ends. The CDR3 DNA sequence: TGTGCCAGCAGCTCGGGGGCCACAGATACGCAGTATTTT. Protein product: CASSSGATDTQYF.

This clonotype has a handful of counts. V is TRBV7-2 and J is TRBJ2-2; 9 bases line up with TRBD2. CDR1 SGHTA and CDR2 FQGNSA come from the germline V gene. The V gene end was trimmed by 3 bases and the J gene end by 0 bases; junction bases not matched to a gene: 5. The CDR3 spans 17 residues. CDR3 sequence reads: CASSFPRGGPNTGELFF. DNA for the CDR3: TGTGCCAGCAGCTTCCCGCGGGGGGGCCCGAACACCGGGGAGCTGTTTTTT.

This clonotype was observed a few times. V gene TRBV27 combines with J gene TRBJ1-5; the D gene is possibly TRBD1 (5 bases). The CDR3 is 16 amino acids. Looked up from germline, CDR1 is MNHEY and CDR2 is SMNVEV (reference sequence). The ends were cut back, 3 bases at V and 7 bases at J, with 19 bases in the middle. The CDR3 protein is CASSFRGPGSGQPQHF. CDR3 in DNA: TGTGCCAGCAGTTTTCGCGGCCCAGGGTCAGGCCAGCCCCAGCATTTT.

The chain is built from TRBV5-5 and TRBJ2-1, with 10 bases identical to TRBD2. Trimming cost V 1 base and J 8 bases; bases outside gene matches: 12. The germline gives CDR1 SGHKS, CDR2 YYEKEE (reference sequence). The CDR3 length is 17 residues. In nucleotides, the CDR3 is TGTGCCAGCAGCTTGTTCCTAGCGGGGGCCCTATTCGATGAGCAGTTCTTC. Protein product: CASSLFLAGALFDEQFF.